Presented here are 2 T cell receptor beta chains from one specimen sequenced in a study of human thymus T cells. Clones were read by immunoSEQ multiplex PCR, and TCRdb kept only the in-frame ones, dropping some. The data show about 46,000 clones, with 95% seen just once and over 0.15% held by the top ten. The sequenced sample consisted of blood. The source of these receptors is a girl under three years old with a congenital heart defect but otherwise immunologically healthy.

This CDR3 is CASSVRWLAGVWEQFF. The CDR3 DNA follows: TGTGCCAGCAGTGTTAGGTGGCTAGCGGGAGTTTGGGAGCAGTTCTTC. The J gene is TRBJ2-1, the V gene TRBV2; 10 bases are shared with TRBD2. J lost 10 bases, V lost 4 bases, and 13 bases had no gene match. Germline CDR1 reads SNHLY; CDR2 reads FYNNEI. This CDR3 is 16 amino acids long.

This chain's CDR3 is CASSLHGTSGNTGELFF. CDR3 nucleotide sequence: TGCGCCAGCAGTTTACACGGGACTAGCGGGAACACCGGGGAGCTGTTTTTT. The chain is built from TRBV10-1 and TRBJ2-2; 11 nucleotides align to TRBD2. The CDR3 is 17 residues long. Losses at the gene ends were 5 bases for V and 1 base for J; bases not matched to a gene: 6. The V gene's germline CDR1 is WNHNN and CDR2 SYGVQD (reference sequence).